These 17 T cell receptor beta chains share one sample of origin, sequenced in a study of blood T cell repertoires in COVID-19. The repertoire was sequenced with immunoSEQ multiplex PCR; TCRdb's copy has only in-frame clones and lacks some. The sample shows about 220,000 clones, around 82% of them seen only once. Sample: peripheral blood. These TCRs come from a woman aged 25-40 years who had recovered from COVID-19.

This sequence joins TRBV3-1 (or the pseudogene TRBV3-2) and TRBJ2-3; D gene uncertain. The CDR3 is 12 residues long. The ends were cut back, 4 bases at V and 2 bases at J, with 4 bases in the middle. The germline gives CDR1 LGHDT, CDR2 YNNKEL (reference sequence). The CDR3 spells CASSLNTDTQYF. The CDR3 nucleotides are TGTGCCAGCAGCCTAAACACAGATACGCAGTATTTT.

The V call is TRBV30, the J call TRBJ1-1; D perhaps matches TRBD1 (5 bases). Germline values: CDR1 GTSNPN, CDR2 SVGIG (reference sequence). The CDR3 consists of 12 residues. V shed 2 bases and J shed 9 bases, with 13 bases lying between them. DNA of the CDR3: TGTGCCTGGAGTCAACCGGGGACTAAAGCTTTCTTT. Translated: CAWSQPGTKAFF. Looking up the rest from reference TRBV30 and TRBJ1-1 gives the full variable domain: SQTIHQWPATLVQPVGSPLSLECTVEGTSNPNLYWYRQAAGRGLQLLFYSVGIGQISSEVPQNLSASRPQDRQFILSSKKLLLSDSGFYLCAWSQPGTKAFFGQGTRLTVV.

The chain uses TRBV6-5 and TRBJ1-2; 8 bases line up with TRBD1. J gave up 4 bases and V 5 bases, and 9 bases lay outside the gene matches. The germline V gene has CDR1 MNHEY and CDR2 SVGAGI. The CDR3 loop spans 15 amino acids. Here the CDR3 DNA reads TGTGCCAGCAGTCCGTGGGGACAGGTCCCCTATGGCTACACCTTC. Translation: CASSPWGQVPYGYTF.

Only a few counts were recorded for this clone. CDR3 sequence: CASSESWGGKPQHF. The CDR3 coding sequence is TGTGCCAGCAGTGAATCTTGGGGGGGCAAGCCCCAGCATTTT. The chain joins TRBV6-1 to TRBJ1-5, with D possibly TRBD1 on 6 matching bases. CDR3 length equals 14 residues. Germline CDR1 MNHNS, CDR2 SASEGT. V lost 2 bases to trimming and J lost 8 bases, with 13 bases between them.

The chain couples TRBV20-1 to TRBJ2-7; D is unresolved. This CDR3 is built from 17 residues. V was clipped by 3 bases and J by 7 bases, with 28 bases between them. Looked up from germline, CDR1 is DFQATT and CDR2 is SNEGSKA (reference sequence). Written as DNA, the CDR3 is TGCAGTGCTAGTGGTACCTTTGGGCAGACCACTTTTGTAGAGCAGTACTTC. Its protein is CSASGTFGQTTFVEQYF.

The chain employs TRBV28 and TRBJ1-1, with D perhaps matching TRBD1 (5 bases). V was clipped by 2 bases and J by 0 bases, with 10 bases between them. The CDR3 sequence is 15 residues long. Looked up from germline, CDR1 is MDHEN and CDR2 is SYDVKM. CDR3: CASSLPLGLNTEAFF. The CDR3 DNA is TGTGCCAGCAGTTTACCGCTGGGGCTGAACACTGAAGCTTTCTTT.

The chain has TRBV28 and TRBJ1-2; TRBD1 matches at 7 bases. The CDR3 is made up of 17 amino acids. Germline V lookup: CDR1 MDHEN, CDR2 SYDVKM. J gave up 6 bases and V 5 bases, and 18 bases lay outside the gene matches. CDR3 nucleotides: TGTGCCAGCAGTCCCCTATCGTCCAGGGGGTTGTTGGATGGCTACACCTTC. This translates into CASSPLSSRGLLDGYTF.

The V and J genes are TRBV4-2 and TRBJ2-2, with 7 bases matching TRBD2. Trimming at V came to 4 bases and at J to 7 bases, leaving 6 bases not matched to a gene. Germline V gene sequence: CDR1 LGHNA, CDR2 YNFKEQ. The CDR3 runs 14 residues. The CDR3 coding sequence is TGTGCCAGCAGCCGACGACTAGCTGTCGGGGAGCTGTTTTTT. Its protein product is CASSRRLAVGELFF.

This clone appeared a few times. This chain links TRBV28 with TRBJ2-7; D gene ambiguous. V gave up 8 bases and J gave up 0 bases, with 14 bases separating them. Looked up from germline, CDR1 is MDHEN and CDR2 is SYDVKM. The CDR3 contains 14 residues. This CDR3 reads CASRRVHFSYEQYF. In DNA form, the CDR3 reads TGTGCCAGCCGCCGGGTCCACTTCTCCTACGAGCAGTACTTC.

The V call is TRBV3-1 (or the pseudogene TRBV3-2), the J call TRBJ2-7, with D uncertain. The V end was cut by 2 bases, the J end by 2 bases, with 7 bases between. Germline V gene data show CDR1 as LGHDT and CDR2 as YNNKEL (reference sequence). This CDR3 has 13 amino acids. CDR3 nucleotides: TGTGCCAGCAGCCAAAATCTAGCCTACGAGCAGTACTTC. Translating gives CASSQNLAYEQYF.

The table lists this clone with a few counts. The gene calls are TRBV10-1 and TRBJ2-5, with 8 nucleotides matching TRBD1. The CDR3 has 16 amino acids. Germline V gene lookup returns CDR1 WNHNN and CDR2 SYGVQD (reference sequence). V trimming: 3 bases; J trimming: 5 bases; junction bases outside the gene matches: 11. The CDR3, as DNA: TGCGCCAGCAGTGAATTTCCAGGGGGCGTCGGGGAGACCCAGTACTTC. Its protein is CASSEFPGGVGETQYF.

This sequence joins TRBV20-1 and TRBJ2-5; 8 bases are a match to TRBD1. Germline lookup yields CDR1 DFQATT and CDR2 SNEGSKA (reference sequence). V lost 5 bases, J lost 7 bases, and 3 bases stayed unmatched. There are 11 residues in the CDR3. Written as DNA, the CDR3 is TGCAGTGCTGGACAGGGAGCGACCCAGTACTTC. Its protein product is CSAGQGATQYF.

The chain links TRBV6-6 to TRBJ1-5, with 7 bases aligning to TRBD1. The CDR3 contains 15 residues. Germline V CDR1 and CDR2: MNHNY, SVGAGI (reference sequence). Germline trimming cut 6 bases from V and 3 bases from J; bases unmatched to any gene: 8. This chain's CDR3 is CASRAHDRDNQPQHF. CDR3 coding DNA: TGTGCCAGCAGAGCGCATGACAGGGACAATCAGCCCCAGCATTTT.

V usage is TRBV25-1 and J usage is TRBJ1-6; the D is unclear. Trimming removed 1 base at V and 2 bases at J, with 9 bases between. CDR3 size: 16 residues. CDR1 is MGHDK, CDR2 SYGVNS, per germline. In DNA form, the CDR3 reads TGTGCCAGCAGTGAATCTGCAGGCACCTATAATTCACCCCTCCACTTT. Translation: CASSESAGTYNSPLHF. The full variable domain, in which reference TRBV25-1 and TRBJ1-6 provide the parts outside the CDR3, is EADIYQTPRYLVIGTGKKITLECSQTMGHDKMYWYQQDPGMELHLIHYSYGVNSTEKGDLSSESTVSRIRTEHFPLTLESARPSHTSQYLCASSESAGTYNSPLHFGNGTRLTVT.

The rearrangement joins TRBV7-2 to TRBJ1-2; TRBD1 matches 7 bases. Germline CDR1 and CDR2: SGHTA and FQGNSA. V lost 4 bases to trimming and J lost 4 bases; unmatched junction nucleotides: 15. This CDR3 comprises 17 residues. CDR3: CASSSRVRDRRSYGYTF. DNA of the CDR3: TGTGCCAGCAGCTCCCGGGTCCGGGACAGAAGAAGCTATGGCTACACCTTC.

This chain joins TRBV5-1 and TRBJ1-1; no clear D gene. The germline gives CDR1 SGHRS, CDR2 YFSETQ. This CDR3 has 15 residues. V was cut by 0 bases and J by 6 bases, with 15 bases left in between. DNA for the CDR3: TGCGCCAGCAGCTTGGCCAAGGGTTGGGAGTCTGAAGCTTTCTTT. This sequence encodes CASSLAKGWESEAFF.

This rearrangement joins TRBV5-1 to TRBJ1-2; D is ambiguous. Germline CDR1 is SGHRS and CDR2 is YFSETQ. The germline V and J ends were trimmed by 4 bases and 4 bases, with 17 bases remaining between them. The CDR3 sequence is 15 residues long. The CDR3 protein is CASSPYRKPSYGYTF. The CDR3 DNA follows: TGCGCCAGCAGCCCCTATAGAAAGCCTTCCTATGGCTACACCTTC. Full variable domain (rest looked up from reference TRBV5-1 and TRBJ1-2): KAGVTQTPRYLIKTRGQQVTLSCSPISGHRSVSWYQQTPGQGLQFLFEYFSETQRNKGNFPGRFSGRQFSNSRSEMNVSTLELGDSALYLCASSPYRKPSYGYTFGSGTRLTVV.